This TCR beta chain was profiled in a study of beta chain features in type 1 diabetes. On this clone: Its specificity is unknown. This same CDR3 is encoded by further DNA sequences in the sample.

Study-level points and caveats: For Type 1 diabetes patients, all four CD4+ subsets carried TCRB CDR3s that were moderately but significantly shorter.

This CDR3 has 13 amino acids. Trimming took off 5 bases at V and 4 bases at J, with 8 bases between the two ends. Per germline, CDR1 SEHNR and CDR2 FQNEAQ (reference sequence). There was one heparinised blood draw per donor, averaging about 116 mL. By way of CD45RO/CCR7/CD25/CD127/CD95/CD27, the CD4+ regulatory, stem cell-like memory, central memory and naive cells were sorted. The authors obtained over 95% purity in all sorted populations. Expressed TCRB transcripts were sequenced because the entire RNA isolate underwent reverse transcription. Data came from immunoSEQ multiplex PCR; TCRdb stores just in-frame clones and leaves some out. The data contain about 700,000 clones, roughly an eighth of them singletons.

The TCR sequence derives from a young man with type 1 diabetes. This chain uses TRBV7-9 with TRBJ1-4, with D perhaps matching TRBD1 (5 bases). Source material: naive CD4+ T cells from blood. CDR3 sequence (DNA): TGTGCCAGCAGCCTCGACAGTAATGAAAAACTGTTTTTT. Translating it yields CASSLDSNEKLFF.